The TCR beta chain under discussion was sequenced for a study of T cells after yellow fever vaccination. This clonotype was counted a few times. Its antigen is unidentified. In TCRdb, the 5' RACE reads were re-called with MiXCR into one record per CDR3 protein. The repertoire holds roughly 400,000 distinct CDR3 sequences, with around a sixth as singletons. The germline V and J ends were trimmed by 8 bases and 6 bases, with 11 bases remaining between them. The germline gives CDR1 MNHNS, CDR2 SASEGT. CDR3 length: 13 residues. Study conclusions and caveats: Relatively few clonotypes were ones that appeared in both CD4 and CD8 compartments. Compared with primary, the secondary response was weaker and peaked at day 5, not 15. Boosting was followed by the reappearance of most primary-vaccination clones (96% CD4, about 88% CD8).

The gene calls are TRBV6-1 and TRBJ1-6; no clear D. Sequencing was performed on PBMCs, taken before the yellow fever booster vaccination. This TCR came from a man aged 18 to 35 who received the YFV17D yellow fever vaccine. The CDR3 spells CASPGGPNSPLHF. DNA for the CDR3: TGTGCCAGCCCAGGAGGGCCTAATTCACCCCTCCACTTT.